This note documents a single TCR beta chain sequence. Sequencing used immunoSEQ multiplex PCR; TCRdb keeps in-frame clones, though not all of them. The table includes 78,000 or so clones, over 65% detected once. Germline CDR1 LNHNV, CDR2 YYDKDF (reference sequence). V lost 5 bases and J lost 4, with 15 bases in between. The CDR3 is made up of 15 amino acids. This specimen comes from a study of control samples from healthy donors and cancer patients. The sample comprised blood. V is TRBV15 and J is TRBJ1-5; possible D gene TRBD1, 5 bases. The TCR was taken from a man between 50 and 59 years old in good health. DNA for the CDR3: TGTGCCACCAGCGGAATACAGGTTATGAATCAGCCCCAGCATTTT. It encodes CATSGIQVMNQPQHF. The complete variable domain, with remaining parts taken from reference TRBV15 and TRBJ1-5, reads DAMVIQNPRYQVTQFGKPVTLSCSQTLNHNVMYWYQQKSSQAPKLLFHYYDKDFNNEADTPDNFQSRRPNTSFCFLDIRSPGLGDTAMYLCATSGIQVMNQPQHFGDGTRLSIL.